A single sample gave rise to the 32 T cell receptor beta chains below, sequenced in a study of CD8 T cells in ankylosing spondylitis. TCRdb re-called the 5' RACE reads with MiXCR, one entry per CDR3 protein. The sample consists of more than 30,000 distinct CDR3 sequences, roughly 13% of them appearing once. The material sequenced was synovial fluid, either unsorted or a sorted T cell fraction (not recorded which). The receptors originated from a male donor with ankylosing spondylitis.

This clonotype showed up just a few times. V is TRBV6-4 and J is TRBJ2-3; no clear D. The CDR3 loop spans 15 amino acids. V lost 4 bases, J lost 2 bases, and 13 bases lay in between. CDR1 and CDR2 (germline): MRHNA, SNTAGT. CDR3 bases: TGTGCCAGCAGTGTCGGGCTAGGGTCCACAGATACGCAGTATTTT. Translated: CASSVGLGSTDTQYF.

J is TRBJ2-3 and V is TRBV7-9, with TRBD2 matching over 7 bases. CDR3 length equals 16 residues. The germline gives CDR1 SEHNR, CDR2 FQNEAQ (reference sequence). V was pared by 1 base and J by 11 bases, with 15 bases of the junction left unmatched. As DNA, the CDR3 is TGTGCCAGCAGCTTAGGGAGCGGGACCCCCGACGACGGGCAGTATTTT. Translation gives CASSLGSGTPDDGQYF.

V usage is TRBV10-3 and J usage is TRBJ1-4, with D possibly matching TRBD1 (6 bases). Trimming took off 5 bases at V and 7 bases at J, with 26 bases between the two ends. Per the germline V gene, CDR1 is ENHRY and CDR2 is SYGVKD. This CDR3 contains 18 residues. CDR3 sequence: CAISSRRGHRGFREKLFF. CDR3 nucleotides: TGTGCCATCAGTTCCCGCAGGGGCCACCGGGGGTTTCGTGAAAAACTGTTTTTT.

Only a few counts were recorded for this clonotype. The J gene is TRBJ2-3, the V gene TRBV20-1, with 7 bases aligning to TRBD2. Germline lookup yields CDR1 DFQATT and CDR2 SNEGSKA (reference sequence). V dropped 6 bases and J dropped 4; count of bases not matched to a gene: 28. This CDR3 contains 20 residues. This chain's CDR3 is CSAPLRVGSSGPYVPDTQYF. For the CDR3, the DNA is TGCAGTGCCCCCCTAAGAGTAGGGTCTAGCGGACCCTACGTCCCAGATACGCAGTATTTT.

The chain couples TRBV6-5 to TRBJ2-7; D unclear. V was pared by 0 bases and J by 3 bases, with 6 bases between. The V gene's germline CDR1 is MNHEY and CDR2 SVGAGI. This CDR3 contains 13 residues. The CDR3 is CASSYSLYYEQYF. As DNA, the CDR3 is TGTGCCAGCAGTTACTCCCTGTACTACGAGCAGTACTTC.

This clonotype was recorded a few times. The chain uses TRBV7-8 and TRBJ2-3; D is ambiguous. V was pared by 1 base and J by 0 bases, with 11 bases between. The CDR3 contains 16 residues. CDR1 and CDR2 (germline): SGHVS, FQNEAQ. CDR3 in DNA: TGTGCCAGCAGCTTAGTGCAGAACCCTAGCACAGATACGCAGTATTTT. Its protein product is CASSLVQNPSTDTQYF.

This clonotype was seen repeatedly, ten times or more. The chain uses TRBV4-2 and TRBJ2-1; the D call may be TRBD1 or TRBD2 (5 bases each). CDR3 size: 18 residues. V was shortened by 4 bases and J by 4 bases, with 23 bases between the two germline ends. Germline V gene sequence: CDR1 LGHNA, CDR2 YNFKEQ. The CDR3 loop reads CASSRGLSKGSGYNEQFF. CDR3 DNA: TGTGCCAGCAGCCGAGGACTTTCAAAGGGGTCAGGGTACAATGAGCAGTTCTTC.

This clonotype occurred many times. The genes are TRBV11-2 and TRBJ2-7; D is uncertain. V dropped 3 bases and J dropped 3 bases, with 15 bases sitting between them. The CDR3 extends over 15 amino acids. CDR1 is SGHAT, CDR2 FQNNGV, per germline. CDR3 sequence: CASSFLNMINYEQYF. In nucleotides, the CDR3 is TGTGCCAGCAGCTTCCTAAACATGATTAACTACGAGCAGTACTTC.

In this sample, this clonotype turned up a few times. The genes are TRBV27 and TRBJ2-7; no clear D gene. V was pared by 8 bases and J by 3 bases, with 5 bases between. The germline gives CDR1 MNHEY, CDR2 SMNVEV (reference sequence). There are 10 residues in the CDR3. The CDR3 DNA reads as TGTGCCAGCCATTTCTACGAGCAGTACTTC. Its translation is CASHFYEQYF.

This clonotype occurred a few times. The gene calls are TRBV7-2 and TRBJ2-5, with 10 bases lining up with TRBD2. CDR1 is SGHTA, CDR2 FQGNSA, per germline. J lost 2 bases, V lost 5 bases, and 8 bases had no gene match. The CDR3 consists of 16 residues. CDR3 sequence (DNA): TGTGCCAGCAGCCCAGGGACTAGCGTTATTCAAGAGACCCAGTACTTC. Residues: CASSPGTSVIQETQYF.

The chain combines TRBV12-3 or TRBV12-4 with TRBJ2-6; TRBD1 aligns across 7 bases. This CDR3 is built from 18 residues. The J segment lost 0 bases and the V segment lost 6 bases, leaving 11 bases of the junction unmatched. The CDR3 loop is CASRPPAGGSSGANVLTF. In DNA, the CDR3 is TGTGCCAGCAGGCCCCCTGCAGGGGGTAGCTCTGGGGCCAACGTCCTGACTTTC.

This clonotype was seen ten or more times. This CDR3 reads CASSVLGGGRNEQFF. The CDR3 region has the DNA TGTGCCAGCAGCGTATTGGGGGGAGGTAGGAATGAGCAGTTCTTC. The chain has TRBV9 and TRBJ2-1; D is possibly TRBD2 (6 bases). The germline CDR1 and CDR2 sequences are SGDLS and YYNGEE. The V and J ends lost 1 base and 7 bases respectively, with 15 bases between them. The CDR3 is made up of 15 amino acids.

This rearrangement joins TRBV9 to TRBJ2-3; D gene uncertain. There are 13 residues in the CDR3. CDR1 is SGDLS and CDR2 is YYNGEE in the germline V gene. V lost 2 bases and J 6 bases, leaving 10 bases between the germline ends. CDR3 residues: CASSVDREDTQYF. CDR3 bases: TGTGCCAGCAGCGTGGATCGAGAGGATACGCAGTATTTT. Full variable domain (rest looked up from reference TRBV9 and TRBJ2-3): DSGVTQTPKHLITATGQRVTLRCSPRSGDLSVYWYQQSLDQGLQFLIQYYNGEERAKGNILERFSAQQFPDLHSELNLSSLELGDSALYFCASSVDREDTQYFGPGTRLTVL.

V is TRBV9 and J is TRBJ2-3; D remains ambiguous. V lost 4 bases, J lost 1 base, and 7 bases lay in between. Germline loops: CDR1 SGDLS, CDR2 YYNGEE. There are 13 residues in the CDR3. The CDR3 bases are TGTGCCAGCAGCCCCGGCGGCACAGATACGCAGTATTTT. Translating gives CASSPGGTDTQYF.

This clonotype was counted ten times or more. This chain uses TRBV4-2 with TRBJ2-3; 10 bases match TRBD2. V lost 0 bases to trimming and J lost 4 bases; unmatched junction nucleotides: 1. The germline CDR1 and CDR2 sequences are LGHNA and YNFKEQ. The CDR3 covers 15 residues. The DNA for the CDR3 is TGTGCCAGCAGCCAAGATGGACTAGCGGCAGATACGCAGTATTTT. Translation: CASSQDGLAADTQYF.

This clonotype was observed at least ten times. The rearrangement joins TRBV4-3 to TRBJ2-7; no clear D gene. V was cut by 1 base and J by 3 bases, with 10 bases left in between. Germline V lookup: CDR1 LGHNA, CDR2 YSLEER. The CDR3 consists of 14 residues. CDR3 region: CASSQGLQVYEQYF. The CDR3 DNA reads TGCGCCAGCAGCCAAGGTCTCCAGGTCTACGAGCAGTACTTC.

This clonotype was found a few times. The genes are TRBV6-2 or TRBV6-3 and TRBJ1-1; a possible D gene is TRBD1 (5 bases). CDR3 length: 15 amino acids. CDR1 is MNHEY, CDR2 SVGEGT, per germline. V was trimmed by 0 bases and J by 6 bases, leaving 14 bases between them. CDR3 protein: CASSYSIGAEAEAFF. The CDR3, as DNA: TGTGCCAGCAGTTACTCGATCGGGGCCGAGGCTGAAGCTTTCTTT.

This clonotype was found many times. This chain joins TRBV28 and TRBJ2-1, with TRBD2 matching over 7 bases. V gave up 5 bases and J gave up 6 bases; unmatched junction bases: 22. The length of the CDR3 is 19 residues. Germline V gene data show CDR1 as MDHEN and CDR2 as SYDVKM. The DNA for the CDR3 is TGTGCCAGCAGTCACCCGGTTACCCCTAGGGCGGGAGAAGGCAATGAGCAGTTCTTC. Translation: CASSHPVTPRAGEGNEQFF.

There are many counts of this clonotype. The CDR3 region has the DNA TGTGCCAGCAGTGAAGCGCGAAGGTTGGGCGGTGAGTCCCAGCATTTT. Translation gives CASSEARRLGGESQHF. V gene TRBV6-1 combines with J gene TRBJ1-5; D is uncertain. The CDR3 covers 16 residues. The ends were cut back, 0 bases at V and 11 bases at J, with 20 bases in the middle. Germline V gene sequence: CDR1 MNHNS, CDR2 SASEGT.

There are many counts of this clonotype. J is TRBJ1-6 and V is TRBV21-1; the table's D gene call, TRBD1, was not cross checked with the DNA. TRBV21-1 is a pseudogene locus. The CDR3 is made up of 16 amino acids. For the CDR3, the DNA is TGTGCCAGGAGATCTGGGACAGGGGGTTGTAATTCACCCCTCCACTTT. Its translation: CARRSGTGGCNSPLHF.

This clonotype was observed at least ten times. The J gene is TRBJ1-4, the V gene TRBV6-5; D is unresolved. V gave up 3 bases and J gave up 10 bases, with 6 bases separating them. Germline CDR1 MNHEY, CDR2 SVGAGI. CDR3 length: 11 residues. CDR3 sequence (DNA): TGTGCCAGCAGTTATGGGAGAAAACTGTTTTTT. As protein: CASSYGRKLFF.

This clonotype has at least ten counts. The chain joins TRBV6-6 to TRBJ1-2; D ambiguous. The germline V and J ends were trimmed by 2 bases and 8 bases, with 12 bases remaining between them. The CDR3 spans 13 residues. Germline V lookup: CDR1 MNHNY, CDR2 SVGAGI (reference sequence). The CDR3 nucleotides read TGTGCCAGCAGTTACGCAGGAATTCGCGGCTACACCTTC. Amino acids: CASSYAGIRGYTF.

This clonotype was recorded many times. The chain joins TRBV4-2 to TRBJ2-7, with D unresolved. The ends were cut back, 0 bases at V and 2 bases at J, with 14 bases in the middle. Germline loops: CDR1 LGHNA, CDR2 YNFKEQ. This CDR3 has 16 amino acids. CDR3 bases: TGTGCCAGCAGCCAAGATCAAACGGGCCTAACCTACGAGCAGTACTTC. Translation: CASSQDQTGLTYEQYF.

CDR3 residues: CASSEEGHQPQHF. The CDR3, as DNA: TGTGCCAGCAGTGAGGAGGGTCATCAGCCCCAGCATTTT. This sequence joins TRBV6-1 and TRBJ1-5, with D unresolved. V was trimmed by 3 bases and J by 5 bases, leaving 8 bases between them. Germline CDR1 MNHNS, CDR2 SASEGT. There are 13 residues in the CDR3.

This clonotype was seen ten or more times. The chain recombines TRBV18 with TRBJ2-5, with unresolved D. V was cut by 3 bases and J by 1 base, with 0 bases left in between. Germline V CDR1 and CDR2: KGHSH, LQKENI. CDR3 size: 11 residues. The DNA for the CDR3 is TGTGCCAGCTCACCCCAAGAGACCCAGTACTTC. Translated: CASSPQETQYF.

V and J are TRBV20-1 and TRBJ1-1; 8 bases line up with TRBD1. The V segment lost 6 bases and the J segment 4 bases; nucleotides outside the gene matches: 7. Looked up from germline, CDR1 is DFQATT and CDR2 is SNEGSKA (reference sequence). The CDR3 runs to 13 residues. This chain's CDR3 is CSAIDRGGTEAFF. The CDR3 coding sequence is TGCAGTGCCATCGACAGGGGCGGCACTGAAGCTTTCTTT.

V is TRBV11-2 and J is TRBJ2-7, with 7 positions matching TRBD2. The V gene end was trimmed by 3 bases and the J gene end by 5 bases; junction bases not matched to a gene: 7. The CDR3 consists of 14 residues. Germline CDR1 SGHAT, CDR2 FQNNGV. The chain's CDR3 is CASSLGGTLHEQYF. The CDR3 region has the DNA TGTGCCAGCAGCTTGGGGGGGACTCTCCACGAGCAGTACTTC.

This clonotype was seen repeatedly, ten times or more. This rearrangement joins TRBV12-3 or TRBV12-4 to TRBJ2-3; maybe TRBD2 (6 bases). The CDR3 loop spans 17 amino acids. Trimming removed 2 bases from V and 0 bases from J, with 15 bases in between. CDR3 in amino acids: CASSLRAGPASTDTQYF. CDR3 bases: TGTGCCAGCAGTTTACGGGCGGGACCCGCTAGCACAGATACGCAGTATTTT.

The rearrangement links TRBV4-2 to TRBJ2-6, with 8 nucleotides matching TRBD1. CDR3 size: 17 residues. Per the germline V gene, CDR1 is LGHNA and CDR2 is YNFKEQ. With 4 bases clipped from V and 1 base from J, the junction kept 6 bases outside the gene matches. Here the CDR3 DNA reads TGTGCCAGCAGCCCGGGACAGGTTTTATCTGGGGCCAACGTCCTGACTTTC. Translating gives CASSPGQVLSGANVLTF.

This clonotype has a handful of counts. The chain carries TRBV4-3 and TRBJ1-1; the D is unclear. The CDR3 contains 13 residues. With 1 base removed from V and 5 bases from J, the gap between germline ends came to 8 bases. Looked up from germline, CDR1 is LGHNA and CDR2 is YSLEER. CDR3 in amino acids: CASSQAFGTEAFF. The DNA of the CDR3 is TGCGCCAGCAGCCAAGCCTTCGGGACTGAAGCTTTCTTT.

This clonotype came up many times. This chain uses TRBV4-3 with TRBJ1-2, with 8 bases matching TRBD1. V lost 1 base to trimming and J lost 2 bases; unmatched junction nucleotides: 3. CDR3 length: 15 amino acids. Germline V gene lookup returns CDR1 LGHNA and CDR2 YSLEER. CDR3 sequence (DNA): TGCGCCAGCAGCCAAGTCCACAGGGGGAACTATGGCTACACCTTC. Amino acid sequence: CASSQVHRGNYGYTF.

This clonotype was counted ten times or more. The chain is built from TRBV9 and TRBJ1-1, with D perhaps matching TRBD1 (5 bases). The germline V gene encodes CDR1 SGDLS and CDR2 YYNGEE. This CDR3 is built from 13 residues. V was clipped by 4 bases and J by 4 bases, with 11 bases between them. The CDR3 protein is CASSPGGVTEAFF. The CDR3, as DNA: TGTGCCAGCAGCCCGGGGGGAGTCACTGAAGCTTTCTTT.